The clone carrying this T cell receptor beta chain has a handful of counts. Its antigen is still unknown. V gave up 4 bases and J gave up 14 bases; unmatched junction bases: 13. CDR3 length: 13 amino acids. Per the germline V gene, CDR1 is SGHTA and CDR2 is FQGNSA. This sample was taken from a study of OX40 agonist ivuxolimab in advanced cancers. Whole-study results and caveats: Compared with others, partial responders at 0.1-3.0 mg/kg displayed clonal expansion among the lowest.

Assay: immunoSEQ multiplex PCR; the TCRdb copy retains only in-frame clones and omits some. The sample has under 85,000 clones; 70% to 90% are singletons. The starting material was CD4+ or CD8+ T cells sorted from blood, obtained in a trial of the OX40 agonist ivuxolimab. This rearrangement joins TRBV7-2 to TRBJ1-2, with TRBD1 identical over 7 bases. The source of this sequence is an adult with an advanced solid tumor such as melanoma, head and neck, liver or kidney cancer. The CDR3 loop is CASSSRDRTLDTF. DNA for the CDR3: TGTGCCAGCAGCTCCCGGGACAGAACTTTGGATACCTTC.